The rows below give T cell receptor beta chains drawn from one sample of a study of blood T cells in healthy people across ages. TCRdb redid the calling of the 5' RACE reads with MiXCR, one entry per CDR3 protein. The top ten clones hold about 20% of a sample with about 970,000 distinct CDR3 sequences, just over 50% of them seen once. Sample: blood. Receptor source: a woman aged 55-70 years in good health. Both conserved end residues are part of each CDR3. Each record gives: clone size, V gene, J gene, D gene, CDR3 protein, CDR3 DNA. A D gene is named only where the DNA matches it firmly. Expanded clones are given a class, and other clones once, few, many or no size at all.

>NA|TRBV7-2|TRBJ1-6|TRBD1
CASSSQGQGSSPLHF
TGTGCCAGCAGCTCCCAGGGACAGGGAAGTTCACCCCTCCACTTT
>once|TRBV5-1|TRBJ2-1|NA
CASSLEQGHNEQFF
TGCGCCAGCAGCTTGGAACAGGGCCACAATGAGCAGTTCTTC
>once|TRBV28|TRBJ2-7|TRBD2
CASSYTGTSGSEQYF
TGTGCCAGCAGTTACACCGGGACTAGCGGGAGCGAGCAGTACTTC
>NA|TRBV29-1|TRBJ1-2|NA
CSVGRGILDYGYTF
TGCAGCGTTGGACGGGGGATATTGGACTATGGCTACACCTTC
>once|TRBV4-2|TRBJ1-6|NA
CASSQVAPRNSPLHF
TGTGCCAGCAGCCAAGTAGCTCCGAGGAATTCACCCCTCCACTTT
>few|TRBV12-3/TRBV12-4|TRBJ2-3|TRBD1
CASNLRQGITDTQYF
TGTGCCAGCAACCTAAGACAGGGCATCACGGATACGCAGTATTTT
>NA|TRBV6-5|TRBJ1-4|NA
CASSSARGNTNEKLFF
TGTGCCAGCAGCTCCGCGAGGGGTAACACTAATGAAAAACTGTTTTTT
>NA|TRBV12-3/TRBV12-4|TRBJ1-2|NA
CASSLPEDYGYTF
TGTGCCAGCAGTTTGCCCGAAGACTATGGCTACACCTTC
>NA|TRBV4-3|TRBJ2-7|TRBD1
CASSQETYRDRGSYEQYF
TGCGCCAGCAGCCAAGAGACTTACCGGGACAGGGGGTCCTACGAGCAGTACTTC
>NA|TRBV11-3|TRBJ2-7|NA
CASSTTGNEQYF
TGTGCCAGCTCCACCACAGGGAACGAGCAGTACTTC
>NA|TRBV7-9|TRBJ2-5|TRBD2
CTSSDQSSGGSGQETQYF
TGTACCAGCAGCGACCAGTCATCCGGCGGGAGTGGACAAGAGACCCAGTACTTC
>NA|TRBV4-3|TRBJ2-7|TRBD2
CASSQGLGMGGRDYEQYF
TGCGCCAGCAGCCAAGGTCTCGGCATGGGCGGGAGGGACTACGAGCAGTACTTC
>once|TRBV2|TRBJ2-3|TRBD1
CASRSTGQYTDTQYF
TGTGCCAGCAGATCGACGGGACAGTACACAGATACGCAGTATTTT
>NA|TRBV5-1|TRBJ2-7|TRBD1
CASSMDRGLIQYF
TGCGCCAGCAGCATGGACAGGGGATTAATCCAGTACTTC
>NA|TRBV7-8|TRBJ2-7|TRBD1
CASSLASRTGLYEQYF
TGTGCCAGCAGCTTAGCTTCGAGGACAGGTTTATACGAGCAGTACTTC
>NA|TRBV10-2|TRBJ2-7|NA
CASSDVKSSYNEQYF
TGCGCCAGCAGTGATGTGAAAAGCTCCTACAATGAGCAGTACTTC
>NA|TRBV7-9|TRBJ2-3|TRBD2
CAGSHGGRSSPQYF
TGTGCCGGCAGTCACGGGGGGAGAAGCAGCCCGCAGTATTTT
>NA|TRBV4-3|TRBJ2-1|NA
CASSQDRLVGSYNEQFF
TGCGCCAGCAGCCAAGATAGACTAGTCGGTTCCTACAATGAGCAGTTCTTC
>NA|TRBV7-3|TRBJ2-5|NA
CASSVRKGRRETQYF
TGTGCCAGCAGCGTACGAAAGGGGCGGCGAGAGACCCAGTACTTC
>few|TRBV12-3/TRBV12-4|TRBJ2-6|TRBD1
CASSDRGMVGANVLTF
TGTGCCAGCAGTGACAGGGGAATGGTTGGGGCCAACGTCCTGACTTTC
>NA|TRBV6-6|TRBJ1-1|NA
CASNPGGGTEAFF
TGTGCCAGCAACCCGGGGGGGGGCACTGAAGCTTTCTTT
>few|TRBV10-3|TRBJ2-7|NA
CATIDLGVTGTNEQYF
TGTGCCACCATCGATCTAGGCGTGACAGGGACTAACGAGCAGTACTTC
>NA|TRBV5-1|TRBJ2-5|NA
CASSVVADRETQYF
TGCGCCAGCAGCGTGGTGGCCGACAGGGAGACCCAGTACTTC
>NA|TRBV20-1|TRBJ2-4|TRBD2
CSVTGGLAKNIQYF
TGCAGTGTAACGGGGGGGCTTGCCAAAAACATTCAGTACTTC
>NA|TRBV27|TRBJ2-2|NA
CASGGGAYTGELFF
TGTGCCAGTGGGGGGGGGGCGTACACCGGGGAGCTGTTTTTT
>NA|TRBV28|TRBJ2-4|NA
CASSHPRRMDRVKNIQYF
TGTGCCAGCAGTCACCCTCGTCGTATGGACCGCGTCAAAAACATTCAGTACTTC
>many|TRBV29-1|TRBJ2-3|NA
CSVAWELTDTQYF
TGCAGCGTTGCATGGGAACTCACAGATACGCAGTATTTT
>few|TRBV9|TRBJ2-1|TRBD1
CASSVALDRVYEQFF
TGTGCCAGCAGCGTAGCACTGGACAGGGTCTATGAGCAGTTCTTC
>NA|TRBV20-1|TRBJ1-5|NA
CSAIKEMGPNQPQHF
TGCAGTGCTATAAAAGAGATGGGACCAAATCAGCCCCAGCATTTT
>once|TRBV7-9|TRBJ1-2|NA
CASSAGIFYGYTF
TGTGCCAGCAGCGCGGGGATTTTCTATGGCTACACCTTC
>NA|TRBV28|TRBJ2-4|NA
CASSSEGVGKNIQYF
TGTGCCAGCAGTTCGGAGGGCGTGGGCAAAAACATTCAGTACTTC
>NA|TRBV10-1|TRBJ2-3|TRBD1
CASSSPGQGPDTQYF
TGCGCCAGCAGTTCACCGGGACAGGGTCCAGATACGCAGTATTTT
>NA|TRBV6-1|TRBJ1-1|NA
CASSPTATIIEAFF
TGTGCCAGCAGCCCAACAGCTACCATAATTGAAGCTTTCTTT
>once|TRBV4-3|TRBJ2-1|NA
CASSQYQDNEQFF
TGCGCCAGCAGCCAATATCAGGACAATGAGCAGTTCTTC
>NA|TRBV5-1|TRBJ2-1|NA
CASSLADSNEQFF
TGCGCCAGCAGCTTGGCTGACAGCAATGAGCAGTTCTTC
>NA|TRBV14|TRBJ2-3|TRBD2
CASTRGGTDTQYF
TGTGCCAGCACTCGGGGGGGCACAGATACGCAGTATTTT
>NA|TRBV10-1|TRBJ2-5|TRBD2
CASSEASGRAGETQYF
TGCGCCAGCAGCGAGGCTAGCGGGAGGGCCGGGGAGACCCAGTACTTC